This is a list of T cell receptor beta chains from one sample in a study of T-cell memory formation after mild COVID-19. Using its own MiXCR run on the 5' RACE reads, TCRdb lists one record per CDR3 protein. This repertoire shows roughly 620,000 distinct CDR3 sequences, approximately 18% found once; its top ten account for around 12%. The sample consisted of PBMCs or a T cell subset sorted from them (not recorded which). The receptors shown here come from an adult woman who had mild COVID-19 (a few samples of this study predate the infection). Cell type and time point are not known. Both conserved end residues are part of each CDR3. Size is stated for part of the rows, as once, few or many counts, or as a class when the clone is expanded.

V	J	length	size	CDR3
TRBV10-3	TRBJ2-5	18	few	CAISSDLGLAGRQETQYF
TRBV6-5	TRBJ2-7	12	NA	CASTRTGGEQYF
TRBV20-1	TRBJ2-1	15	few	CSCGLAGVHYNEQFF
TRBV20-1	TRBJ1-5	14	few	CSAEDPNSNQPQHF
TRBV7-8	TRBJ2-5	15	NA	CASSSIPRGMETQYF
TRBV24-1	TRBJ2-1	12	NA	CATSKGGNEQFF
TRBV18	TRBJ2-7	14	NA	CASSPPEKGYEQYF
TRBV5-4	TRBJ2-1	14	NA	CASSFRDRANEQFF
TRBV19	TRBJ1-2	16	NA	CASSTTTGTGNYGYTF
TRBV5-1	TRBJ1-2	18	many	CASSLGKGYSGVNYGYTF
TRBV5-1	TRBJ2-1	15	few	CASSLTAGGSNEQFF
TRBV9	TRBJ2-3	14	few	CASSARLAIDTQYF
TRBV5-1	TRBJ1-1	16	NA	CASSLAGGPLNTEAFF
TRBV7-9	TRBJ2-4	17	NA	CASSLGGQTLRRRIQYF
TRBV2	TRBJ2-7	10	many	CASSVYEQYF
TRBV10-3	TRBJ2-7	15	few	CAIGSLAGGIYEQYF
TRBV7-6	TRBJ2-7	14	few	CASSLVGIEYEQYF
TRBV29-1	TRBJ2-7	13	many	CSVVVFGRGEQYF
TRBV5-1	TRBJ1-1	14	few	CASSFAGGEGVAFF
TRBV4-1	TRBJ1-5	14	NA	CASSQDQSGQPQHF
TRBV6-5	TRBJ2-7	15	NA	CASSYSTSGTYEQYF
TRBV6-4	TRBJ2-1	13	few	CASRRTLGSEQFF
TRBV9	TRBJ2-2	15	few	CASSAGQGSGGELFF
TRBV13	TRBJ2-5	13	NA	CASSQGRRETQYF
TRBV19	TRBJ2-1	13	few	CASSWLPYNEQFF
TRBV20-1	TRBJ2-7	15	few	CSARDTGGLSYEQYF
TRBV7-6	TRBJ2-3	16	NA	CASSSRLAGGPDTQYF
TRBV7-9	TRBJ2-3	13	NA	CASNYQPEDTQYF
TRBV18	TRBJ2-7	16	NA	CASSPPRSLRSYEQYF
TRBV7-6	TRBJ1-1	17	few	CASSLVMGQDLNTEAFF
TRBV5-1	TRBJ1-1	13	few	CASAAGGITEAFF
TRBV6-5	TRBJ2-3	16	few	CASSPGDRVDADTQYF
TRBV2	TRBJ2-5	14	few	CASSEGAGEETQYF
TRBV7-9	TRBJ1-5	15	few	CASSRSGGGNQPQHF
TRBV29-1	TRBJ1-1	14	few	CSVVTGWGGLEAFF
TRBV7-2	TRBJ2-1	15	few	CASTKGLAGSDEQFF
TRBV5-6	TRBJ1-2	16	few	CASSQPHRLTGRGYTF
TRBV5-1	TRBJ2-2	13	few	CASSLASPGELFF
TRBV27	TRBJ1-1	14	NA	CASSFHRDSKEAFF
TRBV9	TRBJ2-7	15	few	CASSVSPAGEHEQYF
TRBV21-1	TRBJ2-7	18	few	CASSTKKSSGQGMDEQYF
TRBV6-5	TRBJ2-7	14	once	CASSPTPGGYEQYF
TRBV5-6	TRBJ2-1	13	once	CASSPGQEQGQFF
TRBV10-3	TRBJ2-7	15	NA	CAISESPGSSYEQYF
TRBV6-2/TRBV6-3	TRBJ1-4	19	NA	CASSSGTGARRSTNEKLFF
TRBV7-9	TRBJ1-1	19	few	CASSTRPPWTGEENTEAFF
TRBV7-9	TRBJ2-5	15	few	CASSPRLATQETQYF